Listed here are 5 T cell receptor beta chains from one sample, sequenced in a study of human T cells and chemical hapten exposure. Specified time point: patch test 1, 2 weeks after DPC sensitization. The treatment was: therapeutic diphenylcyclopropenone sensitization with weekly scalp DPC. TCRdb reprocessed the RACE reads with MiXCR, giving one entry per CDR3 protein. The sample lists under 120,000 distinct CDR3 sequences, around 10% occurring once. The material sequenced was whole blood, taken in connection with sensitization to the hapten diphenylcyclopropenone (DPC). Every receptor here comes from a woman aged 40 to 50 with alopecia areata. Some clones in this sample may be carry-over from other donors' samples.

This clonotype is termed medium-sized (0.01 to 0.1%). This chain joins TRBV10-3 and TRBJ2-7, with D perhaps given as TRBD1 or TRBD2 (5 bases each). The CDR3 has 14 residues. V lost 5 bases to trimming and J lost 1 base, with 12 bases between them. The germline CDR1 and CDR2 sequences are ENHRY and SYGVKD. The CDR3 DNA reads TGTGCCATCAGTAAGAGGGACGGATCCTACGAGCAGTACTTC. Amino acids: CAISKRDGSYEQYF.

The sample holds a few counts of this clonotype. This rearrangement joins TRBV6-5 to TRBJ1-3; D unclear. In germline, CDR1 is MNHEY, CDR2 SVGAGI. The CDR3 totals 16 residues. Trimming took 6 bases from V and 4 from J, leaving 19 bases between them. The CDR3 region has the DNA TGTGCCAGCAGACCGTCTGCCAGGCTCGGGGGAAACACCATATATTTT. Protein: CASRPSARLGGNTIYF.

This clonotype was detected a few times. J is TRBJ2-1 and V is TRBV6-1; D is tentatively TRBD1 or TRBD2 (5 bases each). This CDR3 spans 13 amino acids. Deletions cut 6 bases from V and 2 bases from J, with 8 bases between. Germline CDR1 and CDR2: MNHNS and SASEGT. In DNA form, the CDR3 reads TGTGCCAGCAGGAGGGACCCCTACAATGAGCAGTTCTTC. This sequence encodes CASRRDPYNEQFF.

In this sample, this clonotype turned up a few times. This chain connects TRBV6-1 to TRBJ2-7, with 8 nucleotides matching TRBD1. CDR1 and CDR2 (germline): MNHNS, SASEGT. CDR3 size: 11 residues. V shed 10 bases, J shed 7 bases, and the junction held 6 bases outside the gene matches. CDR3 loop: CATQGAGEQYF. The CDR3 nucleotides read TGTGCCACCCAGGGGGCTGGGGAGCAGTACTTC.

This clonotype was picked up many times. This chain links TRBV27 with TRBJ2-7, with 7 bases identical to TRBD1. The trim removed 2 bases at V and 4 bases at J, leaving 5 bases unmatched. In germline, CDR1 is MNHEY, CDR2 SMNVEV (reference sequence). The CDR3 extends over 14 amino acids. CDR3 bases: TGTGCCAGCAGTTTAAGTACAGGGGATTACGAGCAGTACTTC. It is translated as CASSLSTGDYEQYF.